Below are 14 T cell receptor beta chains sequenced from a single sample in a study of T cell responses to AZD1222 COVID-19 vaccine. Clones were sequenced by immunoSEQ multiplex PCR, and TCRdb holds only the in-frame ones, with some missing. The sample holds about 180,000 clones, 94% seen once. The sequenced sample was peripheral blood, obtained 28 days after the second AZD1222 dose. These receptors all stem from an adult who received the AZD1222 COVID-19 vaccine.

The chain links TRBV19 to TRBJ1-1, with 7 nucleotides matching TRBD1. This CDR3 contains 14 residues. V dropped 7 bases and J dropped 8; count of bases not matched to a gene: 13. Germline CDR1 and CDR2: LNHDA and SQIVND (reference sequence). CDR3 nucleotides: TGTGCCAGTACCATGGGACCGCGGACAGGAGAAGCTTTCTTT. Translating it yields CASTMGPRTGEAFF.

This chain links TRBV27 with TRBJ2-7; D is undetermined. Germline V gene lookup returns CDR1 MNHEY and CDR2 SMNVEV (reference sequence). The CDR3 runs 14 residues. Trimming cost V 6 bases and J 0 bases, with 12 bases left between them. The CDR3 here is CASRPSQVSYEQYF. DNA of the CDR3: TGTGCCAGCAGACCCTCCCAGGTCTCCTACGAGCAGTACTTC.

V usage is TRBV11-2 and J usage is TRBJ1-1; D is ambiguous. V was shortened by 8 bases and J by 3 bases, with 16 bases between the two germline ends. Germline CDR1 is SGHAT and CDR2 is FQNNGV. This CDR3 has 14 amino acids. Written as DNA, the CDR3 is TGTGCCAGCTCCATTTATTTTGAGGACACTGAAGCTTTCTTT. Protein sequence: CASSIYFEDTEAFF.

The rearrangement uses TRBV2 and TRBJ1-3; 11 bases agree with TRBD1. The CDR3 runs to 17 residues. CDR1 is SNHLY, CDR2 FYNNEI, per germline. The ends lost 6 bases at V and 1 base at J; junction bases unmatched: 8. CDR3 protein: CASRSRTGGRSGNTIYF. CDR3 nucleotide sequence: TGTGCCAGCAGGAGTCGGACAGGGGGCAGGTCTGGAAACACCATATATTTT.

This chain links TRBV27 with TRBJ2-2; TRBD1 matches 10 bases. Per the germline V gene, CDR1 is MNHEY and CDR2 is SMNVEV (reference sequence). J was trimmed by 5 bases and V by 6 bases; bases with no gene match: 6. The CDR3 totals 15 residues. The CDR3 nucleotides read TGTGCCAGCAGGCGGGGACAGGGGTTAACCGGGGAGCTGTTTTTT. Translating gives CASRRGQGLTGELFF.

The genes are TRBV28 and TRBJ1-5; 9 nucleotides line up with TRBD1. V shed 5 bases, J shed 2 bases, and the junction held 4 bases outside the gene matches. The CDR3 length is 15 residues. Germline CDR1 and CDR2: MDHEN and SYDVKM. This CDR3 reads CASSTGQGGNQPQHF. In DNA, the CDR3 is TGTGCCAGCAGTACGGGACAGGGAGGCAATCAGCCCCAGCATTTT.

This clone was seen just once. The genes are TRBV12-3 or TRBV12-4 and TRBJ1-4; 9 nucleotides match TRBD1. The V segment lost 11 bases and the J segment 7 bases; nucleotides outside the gene matches: 8. The CDR3 extends over 13 amino acids. The CDR3 reads CASRDRVTEKLFF. CDR3 coding DNA: TGTGCCTCCCGGGACAGGGTAACTGAAAAACTGTTTTTT.

J is TRBJ2-7 and V is TRBV29-1; D may correspond to TRBD1 or TRBD2 (5 bases each). The CDR3 covers 14 residues. The V end lost 3 bases, the J end lost 4 bases, and 16 bases lay between the germline ends. CDR1 is SQVTM, CDR2 ANQGSEA, per germline. DNA for the CDR3: TGCAGCGTTGAGGGGGTGGGGCACGAATACGAGCAGTACTTC. Translating it yields CSVEGVGHEYEQYF.

V is TRBV7-2 and J is TRBJ2-7; possible D gene TRBD1, 6 bases. CDR1 is SGHTA, CDR2 FQGNSA, per germline. The CDR3 is 14 residues long. Trimming removed 10 bases from V and 2 bases from J, with 18 bases in between. Written as DNA, the CDR3 is TGTGCCACCAAAGCTTACAAGGGGGCCTACGAGCAGTACTTC. Its translation: CATKAYKGAYEQYF.

The chain links TRBV12-5 to TRBJ2-1; the match to TRBD2 covers 11 bases. The germline CDR1 and CDR2 sequences are LGHNT and FRNRAP. The junction had 7 bases not matched to a gene; V was cut back by 5 bases and J by 4 bases. CDR3 length equals 16 residues. CDR3 residues: CASGPAGTSGYNEQFF. The CDR3 DNA reads TGTGCTAGTGGTCCGGCCGGGACTAGCGGTTACAATGAGCAGTTCTTC.

V is TRBV5-1 and J is TRBJ2-1, with a tentative D call TRBD2 (6 bases). Trimming shortened V by 2 bases and J by 6 bases, and 18 bases separated the two germline ends. This CDR3 is 16 amino acids long. Per the germline V gene, CDR1 is SGHRS and CDR2 is YFSETQ. CDR3 coding DNA: TGCGCCAGCAGCTTAGTCGGGACTGACTCTAGCAATGAGCAGTTCTTC. This gives the protein CASSLVGTDSSNEQFF. Combining the CDR3 with reference TRBV5-1 and TRBJ2-1 gives the whole variable domain KAGVTQTPRYLIKTRGQQVTLSCSPISGHRSVSWYQQTPGQGLQFLFEYFSETQRNKGNFPGRFSGRQFSNSRSEMNVSTLELGDSALYLCASSLVGTDSSNEQFFGPGTRLTVL.

The chain has TRBV11-2 and TRBJ2-1, with 15 bases fitting TRBD2. Germline V gene data show CDR1 as SGHAT and CDR2 as FQNNGV. Germline trimming cut 5 bases from V and 9 bases from J; bases unmatched to any gene: 11. The CDR3 has 17 residues. The CDR3 region has the DNA TGTGCCAGCAGCCAAGACAGGACTAGCGGGGGGGCCCTTGAGCAGTTCTTC. Translating it yields CASSQDRTSGGALEQFF.

V is TRBV4-2 and J is TRBJ1-1; unclear D gene. V was shortened by 4 bases and J by 1 base, with 7 bases between the two germline ends. CDR3 size: 13 residues. Germline lookup yields CDR1 LGHNA and CDR2 YNFKEQ. The CDR3 loop reads CASSRQRNTEAFF. The DNA of the CDR3 is TGTGCCAGCAGCCGCCAGCGGAACACTGAAGCTTTCTTT.

This chain uses TRBV28 with TRBJ2-2; maybe TRBD2 (5 bases). V shed 6 bases and J shed 1 base, with 9 bases lying between them. There are 14 residues in the CDR3. From germline, CDR1 is MDHEN and CDR2 SYDVKM. In nucleotides, the CDR3 is TGTGCCAGCAGGCCTGGACTGAACACCGGGGAGCTGTTTTTT. Amino acids: CASRPGLNTGELFF. The complete variable domain, with remaining parts taken from reference TRBV28 and TRBJ2-2, reads DVKVTQSSRYLVKRTGEKVFLECVQDMDHENMFWYRQDPGLGLRLIYFSYDVKMKEKGDIPEGYSVSREKKERFSLILESASTNQTSMYLCASRPGLNTGELFFGEGSRLTVL.